This T cell receptor (beta chain) was obtained from a study of cytomegalovirus exposure and HLA in healthy donors. The germline gives CDR1 SEHNR, CDR2 FQNEAQ (reference sequence). The CDR3 has 16 amino acids. Findings and limits, study-wide: Based on reports, TCR beta sequences accurately predicted HLA-A and HLA-B alleles for most subjects.

A note on this clone: Its antigen is as yet unknown. The junction shows a germline mismatch at one end, possibly a read error.

The PCR had 60 Vbeta and 13 Jbeta primers. Measured with immunoSEQ multiplex PCR; TCRdb has only the in-frame clones, and not every one. The table includes fewer than 150,000 clones, 77% detected once. Sequences were obtained from PBMCs. This receptor was taken from a human donor in good health. V usage is TRBV7-9 and J usage is TRBJ2-2; 8 bases line up with TRBD2. CDR3 sequence: CSSSPIAGYFTGELFF. In nucleotides, the CDR3 is TGTTCCAGCAGCCCTATAGCGGGATACTTCACCGGGGAGCTGTTTTTT.